This TCR beta chain was identified in a study of blood T cell repertoires in COVID-19. The data were produced by immunoSEQ multiplex PCR, yet TCRdb's version contains in-frame clones alone and is incomplete. The sample records about 55,000 clones, roughly four fifths being singletons. CDR1 and CDR2 (germline): SGHDT, YYEEEE. The V and J ends lost 1 base and 3 bases respectively, with 7 bases between them. The CDR3 length is 13 residues. The chain has TRBV5-6 and TRBJ1-1; D not certain. The clonotype originates from an older woman with acute or convalescent COVID-19. The specimen sequenced was peripheral blood. CDR3 in DNA: TGTGCCAGCAGCTTGCCCCCGGACACTGAAGCTTTCTTT. This gives the protein CASSLPPDTEAFF.